This entry is about one T cell receptor beta chain. The clone's antigen remains unknown. No base qualities exist here, and no much larger clone lies one base off it. The source of the sample is a study of blood T cell repertoires in COVID-19 (dated by TCRdb to about 2020). Regarding the study in general: The collaborator samples originated in the United States, Italy and Spain and spanned the acute and convalescent phases of COVID-19. The prospective study material was composed of cDNA or gDNA derived from T cells, B-cell-depleted T cells, or PBMCs. Subjects who had been exposed to COVID-19, were actively infected with it, or had recovered from it provided the deeply sampled blood TCRbeta repertoires that made up the dataset. A freely available public database, intended as a resource for researchers studying the immune response to SARS-CoV-2, is where the repertoires were released. Samples came from the ongoing ImmuneRACE study (first 160 participants) plus 1,254 subjects from 6 global collaborators. A de-identified subject ID, COVID-19 status, age in years and sex were almost always included in the sample metadata. HLA class I and class II types, where available, came from metadata supplied by the sample provider rather than from assay-based typing.

Reading from cysteine to phenylalanine, the CDR3 counts 14 amino acids. Kept here is only the CDR3 DNA, which spans 42 bases and is read in frame from base 1. CDR1 and CDR2 (SGHRS, YFSETQ) derive from the germline V gene. Ends trimmed: V by 3 bases, J by 7 bases; bases unmatched to a gene: 8. TCRbeta CDR3 regions were amplified from genomic DNA by means of the immunoSEQ Assay, a bias-controlled multiplex PCR. In the source study's methods: Within the assay, amplification of reference gene primers was used to estimate how many nucleated cells each sample contained. Sequence reads were collapsed and filtered to measure the absolute abundance of every unique TCRbeta CDR3 rearrangement. For each sample, productive Simpson clonality was calculated as the square root of Simpson's diversity index over productive rearrangements. TCRdb retrieved this table from immuneACCESS and kept in-frame rearrangements only. Not all clones are present; in checked studies, unresolved V genes account for under half, and no reason is known for the remainder. V, J and clone size are taken as reported in that table, and D and trimming were inferred from the DNA itself. This sample has 220,000 or so clones in its table, and 85% to 90% of those were observed once. Clones ranked in the top ten supply around 16% of the sample.

What the authors observed across the whole study: Clinical and demographic metadata were provided uncurated, with the amount varying by source and participant.

Participants in the prospective study were aged about 18 to 100 years, lived in 20 to 25 United States geographic areas, and enrolled through a virtual design. To assign participants to cohorts, the prospective study relied on clinical history that participants themselves reported in a screening survey and a study questionnaire. Exposed participants had been in contact with someone with a PCR-confirmed or clinician-diagnosed COVID-19 case within 2 weeks of study entry. In the prospective study, mobile phlebotomists collected whole blood, serum and a nasopharyngeal or oropharyngeal swab from each participant. Additional blood draws and questionnaires over an approximately 2-month period could optionally be provided by prospective study participants. Blood samples from the prospective study were shipped frozen or at room temperature prior to DNA extraction.

The chain was built from TRBV5-1 and TRBJ2-7, with 9 central nucleotides matching TRBD1. The receptor's source is a man aged 30-40 years who had been exposed to COVID-19. The sample consisted of PBMCs or T cells enriched from blood (not recorded which). The sequenced DNA is TGCGCCAGCAGCTCCGGGACAGGGTCTACGGAGCAGTACTTC. This translates into CASSSGTGSTEQYF.